This entry lists 28 T cell receptor beta chains sequenced from one sample in a study of blood T cell repertoires in COVID-19 (dated by TCRdb to 2018 to 2021). The receptor library was made with the immunoSEQ multiplex PCR assay. TCRdb took this table from immuneACCESS and kept in-frame rearrangements with V and J called. Such tables lack part of the clones; where checked against another copy, unresolved V genes explain under half of the gap, and the rest is unexplained. The sample table holds some 45,000 clones, of which around 85% were seen once. The ten biggest clones cover roughly a third of the sample. The sample consisted of peripheral blood. Receptor source: a woman aged 80 or older with acute or convalescent COVID-19.

The V call is TRBV27, the J call TRBJ1-1; a weak D match, TRBD1 (6 bases). This CDR3 contains 13 residues. Trimming took off 6 bases at V and 4 bases at J, with 12 bases between the two ends. In germline, CDR1 is MNHEY, CDR2 SMNVEV (reference sequence). For the CDR3, the DNA is TGTGCCAGCAGCCTACAGGGCGGCACTGAAGCTTTCTTT. This codes for CASSLQGGTEAFF.

CDR3 amino acids: CASSPSEVSGELFF. CDR3 DNA sequence: TGTGCCAGCAGCCCCAGTGAGGTATCCGGGGAGCTGTTTTTT. The V gene is TRBV5-4, the J gene TRBJ2-2, with D uncertain. This CDR3 comprises 14 residues. From germline, CDR1 is SGHNT and CDR2 YYREEE (reference sequence). V was clipped by 4 bases and J by 6 bases, with 13 bases between them.

The chain recombines TRBV9 with TRBJ2-3; 8 nucleotides agree with TRBD1. The CDR3 consists of 14 residues. From germline, CDR1 is SGDLS and CDR2 YYNGEE. V was pared by 6 bases and J by 2 bases, with 5 bases of the junction left unmatched. The CDR3 spells CASTGQVATDTQYF. The CDR3, as DNA: TGTGCCAGCACGGGACAGGTGGCCACAGATACGCAGTATTTT.

The chain recombines TRBV7-9 with TRBJ1-3; TRBD1 might be the D (6 bases). CDR3 length: 17 residues. Trimming cost V 5 bases and J 2 bases, with 19 bases left between them. The germline CDR1 and CDR2 sequences are SEHNR and FQNEAQ (reference sequence). The CDR3 sequence: CASSPYSQGNAGNTIYF. The CDR3 DNA reads TGTGCCAGCAGCCCTTACTCACAGGGAAATGCTGGAAACACCATATATTTT.

The chain combines TRBV30 with TRBJ2-5; 15 bases align to TRBD2. Germline V lookup: CDR1 GTSNPN, CDR2 SVGIG (reference sequence). The trim removed 1 base at V and 4 bases at J, leaving 4 bases unmatched. The CDR3 sequence is 16 residues long. The CDR3 DNA reads TGTGCCTGGAGTGCCCGGACTAGCGGGAGGGCAGAGACCCAGTACTTC. Amino acids: CAWSARTSGRAETQYF.

V usage is TRBV10-3 and J usage is TRBJ2-3; D is perhaps TRBD1 (6 bases). This CDR3 spans 14 amino acids. The V and J ends lost 7 bases and 0 bases respectively, with 11 bases between them. Germline V gene sequence: CDR1 ENHRY, CDR2 SYGVKD. Here the CDR3 reads CAITDSHSTDTQYF. CDR3 bases: TGTGCCATCACGGACAGCCATAGCACAGATACGCAGTATTTT.

The chain links TRBV19 to TRBJ2-7, with D unresolved. Germline CDR1 is LNHDA and CDR2 is SQIVND (reference sequence). V lost 5 bases and J lost 0, with 11 bases in between. This CDR3 comprises 14 residues. The CDR3 region has the DNA TGTGCCAGTAGTCAGAATCCGGGCTCCTACGAGCAGTACTTC. Amino acid sequence: CASSQNPGSYEQYF.

Remarks on this clone: A read error may account for a junction end that differs from germline. The chain links TRBV12-5 to TRBJ2-1; 12 bases agree with TRBD2. CDR1 is LGHNT, CDR2 FRNRAP, per germline. The CDR3 extends over 15 amino acids. This chain's CDR3 is CASALASGGVGEQFF. DNA for the CDR3: TGTGCTAGTGCTTTGGCTAGCGGGGGGGTGGGTGAGCAGTTCTTC.

The chain links TRBV28 to TRBJ1-3, with D maybe TRBD1 (5 bases). The germline V and J ends were trimmed by 5 bases and 1 base, with 6 bases remaining between them. The CDR3 loop spans 13 amino acids. The V gene's germline CDR1 is MDHEN and CDR2 SYDVKM. The CDR3 protein is CASSQGSGNTIYF. The DNA of the CDR3 is TGTGCCAGCAGTCAGGGATCTGGAAACACCATATATTTT.

Only a few counts were recorded for this clone. This chain links TRBV6-1 with TRBJ1-6; 9 bases are shared with TRBD1. CDR1 is MNHNS and CDR2 is SASEGT in the germline V gene. The CDR3 runs 17 residues. After removal of 0 bases from V and 8 bases from J, the junction contained 8 bases not matched to a gene. CDR3 DNA sequence: TGTGCCAGCAGTGAAGCATATGGACAGGGGATGGATTCACCCCTCCACTTT. Translation: CASSEAYGQGMDSPLHF.

This clone has more than one count but fewer than ten. The chain recombines TRBV19 with TRBJ2-2; no clear D gene. Trimming stripped 3 bases from V and 3 bases from J, with 8 bases between. CDR3 length equals 14 residues. CDR1 is LNHDA, CDR2 SQIVND, per germline (reference sequence). The DNA for the CDR3 is TGTGCCAGTAGTATCAACAGCTACACCGGGGAGCTGTTTTTT. Encoded protein: CASSINSYTGELFF. The full variable domain, rest sourced from reference TRBV19 and TRBJ2-2, is DGGITQSPKYLFRKEGQNVTLSCEQNLNHDAMYWYRQDPGQGLRLIYYSQIVNDFQKGDIAEGYSVSREKKESFPLTVTSAQKNPTAFYLCASSINSYTGELFFGEGSRLTVL.

This clone was picked up a small number of times. V gene TRBV3-1 (or the pseudogene TRBV3-2) combines with J gene TRBJ2-5, with a possible D match to TRBD2 (6 bases). CDR1 and CDR2 (germline): LGHDT, YNNKEL (reference sequence). The CDR3 consists of 17 residues. V lost 0 bases, J lost 1 base, and 15 bases lay in between. The CDR3, as DNA: TGTGCCAGCAGCCAAGATTGGACGGGAGTACTCCAAGAGACCCAGTACTTC. Protein sequence: CASSQDWTGVLQETQYF.

This clone came up once. V and J are TRBV30 and TRBJ1-1; the D gene is possibly TRBD1 (5 bases). This CDR3 has 15 amino acids. The germline V gene has CDR1 GTSNPN and CDR2 SVGIG (reference sequence). The V and J ends lost 3 bases and 6 bases respectively, with 20 bases between them. CDR3 bases: TGTGCCTGGAGACCGAGGCAGGGAAGTGTGGCTGAAGCTTTCTTT. The encoded protein is CAWRPRQGSVAEAFF.

This chain uses TRBV6-1 with TRBJ2-1, with unresolved D. Germline V gene lookup returns CDR1 MNHNS and CDR2 SASEGT. The CDR3 totals 13 residues. V lost 2 bases and J 5 bases, leaving 7 bases between the germline ends. The CDR3, as DNA: TGTGCCAGCAGTGAACGAGCCCACAATGAGCAGTTCTTC. Protein sequence: CASSERAHNEQFF.

Here the CDR3 reads CASSRGRTTEAFF. CDR3 DNA: TGTGCCAGCAGTCGGGGGAGAACCACTGAAGCTTTCTTT. This rearrangement joins TRBV12-3 or TRBV12-4 to TRBJ1-1; the D gene is possibly TRBD1 (5 bases). V was clipped by 5 bases and J by 4 bases, with 11 bases between them. The CDR3 is 13 amino acids.

The V gene is TRBV28, the J gene TRBJ1-5; 7 bases align to TRBD1. Germline-derived CDR1 and CDR2 are MDHEN and SYDVKM. The ends lost 4 bases at V and 5 bases at J; junction bases unmatched: 11. The CDR3 length is 16 residues. CDR3 loop: CASSSPGTDFHQPQHF. The CDR3 region has the DNA TGTGCCAGCAGTTCGCCCGGGACAGATTTTCATCAGCCCCAGCATTTT.

The rearrangement links TRBV27 to TRBJ2-5; 8 nucleotides align to TRBD1. The V gene's germline CDR1 is MNHEY and CDR2 SMNVEV (reference sequence). The CDR3 totals 14 residues. Trimming removed 6 bases from V and 3 bases from J; junction bases left unmatched: 6. CDR3 coding DNA: TGTGCCAGCAGCAGGACAGGGCTTGAAGAGACCCAGTACTTC. Its translation: CASSRTGLEETQYF.

This chain connects TRBV11-2 to TRBJ1-5; TRBD1 might be the D (5 bases). The length of the CDR3 is 15 residues. From germline, CDR1 is SGHAT and CDR2 FQNNGV. Trimming shortened V by 5 bases and J by 2 bases, and 13 bases separated the two germline ends. The CDR3 nucleotides read TGTGCCAGCAGCCGGGGGGTGCTGGGCAATCAGCCCCAGCATTTT. As protein: CASSRGVLGNQPQHF. Full variable domain (outside the CDR3, taken from reference TRBV11-2 and TRBJ1-5): EAGVAQSPRYKIIEKRQSVAFWCNPISGHATLYWYQQILGQGPKLLIQFQNNGVVDDSQLPKDRFSAERLKGVDSTLKIQPAKLEDSAVYLCASSRGVLGNQPQHFGDGTRLSIL.

J is TRBJ2-5 and V is TRBV7-7; TRBD1 might be the D (6 bases). The CDR3 covers 15 residues. Germline V lookup: CDR1 SSHAT, CDR2 FNYEAQ (reference sequence). V was shortened by 5 bases and J by 2 bases, with 15 bases between the two germline ends. Here the CDR3 DNA reads TGTGCCAGCAGCCCAAGGGGGAAGGGTCAAGAGACCCAGTACTTC. Translation gives CASSPRGKGQETQYF.

This clone was observed a few times. The rearrangement links TRBV7-2 to TRBJ1-2; weak D call: TRBD1 (5 bases). Germline V CDR1 and CDR2: SGHTA, FQGNSA. Deletions cut 4 bases from V and 3 bases from J, with 12 bases between. This CDR3 has 14 residues. The CDR3 nucleotides are TGTGCCAGCAGCTGGGGTCAACAGGACTATGGCTACACCTTC. Amino acids: CASSWGQQDYGYTF.

This clone showed up just once. V gene TRBV18 combines with J gene TRBJ2-7, with 7 bases that match TRBD1. From germline, CDR1 is KGHSH and CDR2 LQKENI. CDR3 size: 15 residues. V lost 6 bases to trimming and J lost 2 bases; unmatched junction nucleotides: 10. Written as DNA, the CDR3 is TGTGCCAGCTCCCGCACCCGGGACAGACCCTACGAGCAGTACTTC. Protein: CASSRTRDRPYEQYF.

The rearrangement uses TRBV2 and TRBJ2-1; maybe TRBD1 (6 bases). Germline CDR1 SNHLY, CDR2 FYNNEI. The V end lost 3 bases, the J end lost 8 bases, and 17 bases lay between the germline ends. The CDR3 is 15 residues long. The CDR3 sequence is CASSEWTAPEDEQFF. CDR3 in DNA: TGTGCCAGCAGTGAGTGGACAGCTCCTGAGGATGAGCAGTTCTTC.

The V gene is TRBV30, the J gene TRBJ2-7, with 9 bases aligning to TRBD1. V dropped 3 bases and J dropped 7; count of bases not matched to a gene: 1. CDR3 length: 11 residues. Per the germline V gene, CDR1 is GTSNPN and CDR2 is SVGIG (reference sequence). The CDR3 DNA reads TGTGCCTGGAGGGGACAGGGAGAGCAGTACTTC. Its protein is CAWRGQGEQYF.

The chain joins TRBV5-6 to TRBJ2-1; 7 bases align to TRBD2. This CDR3 is built from 15 residues. The V gene's germline CDR1 is SGHDT and CDR2 YYEEEE. J lost 7 bases, V lost 4 bases, and 11 bases had no gene match. CDR3: CASSPFWGGINEQFF. DNA for the CDR3: TGTGCCAGCAGCCCATTTTGGGGGGGGATTAATGAGCAGTTCTTC.

The V call is TRBV19, the J call TRBJ2-4, with 10 nucleotides matching TRBD2. This CDR3 is built from 17 residues. Germline V gene sequence: CDR1 LNHDA, CDR2 SQIVND (reference sequence). V was clipped by 7 bases and J by 0 bases; unmatched bases: 9. The CDR3 region has the DNA TGTGCCAGTACATATAGCGGGAGGTCCCCAGCCAAAAACATTCAGTACTTC. It specifies CASTYSGRSPAKNIQYF.

The V call is TRBV25-1, the J call TRBJ1-2; 10 bases match TRBD1. Germline CDR1 and CDR2: MGHDK and SYGVNS. The J segment lost 3 bases and the V segment lost 2 bases, leaving 3 bases of the junction unmatched. The CDR3 length is 15 residues. The CDR3 loop reads CASSEPTGGHYGYTF. The CDR3 DNA follows: TGTGCCAGCAGTGAACCGACAGGGGGCCACTATGGCTACACCTTC.

The genes are TRBV12-3 or TRBV12-4 and TRBJ1-1, with 9 bases that match TRBD1. CDR3 length: 13 amino acids. V lost 5 bases, J lost 4 bases, and 2 bases stayed unmatched. The CDR3 DNA follows: TGTGCCAGCAGTATGACAGGGGGCACTGAAGCTTTCTTT. It translates to CASSMTGGTEAFF.

The chain uses TRBV19 and TRBJ2-1; TRBD2 matches 8 bases. With V trimmed by 5 bases and J by 7 bases, 7 bases remained unmatched. From germline, CDR1 is LNHDA and CDR2 SQIVND (reference sequence). CDR3 length: 14 amino acids. CDR3 nucleotide sequence: TGTGCCAGTAGTCCCGGACTAGCCTGGAATGAGCAGTTCTTC. It is translated as CASSPGLAWNEQFF. Filled out from reference TRBV19 and TRBJ2-1, the complete variable domain reads DGGITQSPKYLFRKEGQNVTLSCEQNLNHDAMYWYRQDPGQGLRLIYYSQIVNDFQKGDIAEGYSVSREKKESFPLTVTSAQKNPTAFYLCASSPGLAWNEQFFGPGTRLTVL.